These 10 T cell receptor beta chains were sequenced from one sample in a study of T-cell memory formation after mild COVID-19. In TCRdb, the 5' RACE reads were re-called with MiXCR into one record per CDR3 protein. The sample yields 180,000 or so distinct CDR3 sequences, more than 15% seen once. Sequenced: PBMCs or a T cell subset sorted from them (not recorded which). These receptors originate from an adult woman who had mild COVID-19 (a few samples of this study predate the infection). Cell type and time point are not known.

This clonotype has a handful of counts. V gene TRBV7-2 combines with J gene TRBJ2-7, with D possibly TRBD1 on 6 matching bases. Germline V lookup: CDR1 SGHTA, CDR2 FQGNSA. Between the trimmed V and J ends, which lost 1 base and 3 bases, there was a span of 13 bases. The CDR3 runs to 15 residues. The CDR3 DNA is TGTGCCAGCAGCTTAGGGCCCCAACAGGGCTACGAGCAGTACTTC. It is translated as CASSLGPQQGYEQYF. The full variable domain, its missing parts supplied by reference TRBV7-2 and TRBJ2-7, is GAGVSQSPSNKVTEKGKDVELRCDPISGHTALYWYRQSLGQGLEFLIYFQGNSAPDKSGLPSDRFSAERTGGSVSTLTIQRTQQEDSAVYLCASSLGPQQGYEQYFGPGTRLTVT.

This clonotype was counted once. The chain links TRBV4-2 to TRBJ1-1; possible D gene TRBD1, 5 bases. The CDR3 extends over 14 amino acids. Germline CDR1 and CDR2: LGHNA and YNFKEQ. V lost 0 bases, J lost 5 bases, and 10 bases lay in between. The CDR3 reads CASSQDGARTEAFF. For the CDR3, the DNA is TGTGCCAGCAGCCAAGATGGGGCGCGGACTGAAGCTTTCTTT.

The rearrangement links TRBV6-5 to TRBJ2-7; TRBD2 matches at 11 bases. This CDR3 region has 17 residues. In germline, CDR1 is MNHEY, CDR2 SVGAGI. J was trimmed by 6 bases and V by 5 bases; bases with no gene match: 15. The CDR3 sequence is CASSRSPLAGAPLEQYF. Here the CDR3 DNA reads TGTGCCAGCAGTAGATCCCCACTAGCGGGAGCCCCCCTCGAGCAGTACTTC.

In this sample, this clonotype turned up many times. V usage is TRBV7-3 and J usage is TRBJ2-3; a possible D gene is TRBD2 (6 bases). The CDR3 runs 14 residues. CDR1 SGHTA and CDR2 FQGTGA come from the germline V gene. V was shortened by 4 bases and J by 3 bases, with 11 bases between the two germline ends. In DNA form, the CDR3 reads TGTGCCAGCAGCTCCGGACTAACGACAGATACGCAGTATTTT. Protein product: CASSSGLTTDTQYF.

In this sample, this clonotype turned up a few times. The V and J genes are TRBV20-1 and TRBJ2-1; 7 nucleotides align to TRBD2. V lost 1 base, J lost 4 bases, and 4 bases stayed unmatched. The CDR3 is 14 residues long. Germline V gene sequence: CDR1 DFQATT, CDR2 SNEGSKA (reference sequence). CDR3 sequence: CSARGLAVYNEQFF. In nucleotides, the CDR3 is TGCAGTGCTAGAGGGCTAGCGGTATACAATGAGCAGTTCTTC.

V usage is TRBV12-3 or TRBV12-4 and J usage is TRBJ1-1, with unresolved D. V lost 5 bases to trimming and J lost 0 bases, with 10 bases between them. The CDR3 sequence is 14 residues long. This CDR3 reads CASSTRPVNTEAFF. Written as DNA, the CDR3 is TGTGCCAGCAGTACCCGACCGGTGAACACTGAAGCTTTCTTT.

The V call is TRBV30, the J call TRBJ2-7; maybe TRBD1 (7 bases). The germline CDR1 and CDR2 sequences are GTSNPN and SVGIG (reference sequence). Trimming shortened V by 3 bases and J by 6 bases, and 15 bases separated the two germline ends. The CDR3 is made up of 13 amino acids. CDR3 DNA: TGTGCCTGGAGCGGGACAGTGGGAGGCGAGCAGTACTTC. It encodes CAWSGTVGGEQYF.

This clonotype was counted a few times. This chain uses TRBV5-5 with TRBJ2-1; the D gene is possibly TRBD1 (6 bases). This CDR3 has 16 amino acids. Germline-derived CDR1 and CDR2 are SGHKS and YYEKEE (reference sequence). Trimming took off 4 bases at V and 0 bases at J, with 14 bases between the two ends. This CDR3 reads CASSTKTGFSYNEQFF. In DNA form, the CDR3 reads TGTGCCAGCAGCACGAAGACAGGTTTCTCCTACAATGAGCAGTTCTTC.

The genes are TRBV12-3 or TRBV12-4 and TRBJ2-3; the D gene is possibly TRBD1 (5 bases). CDR3 length: 14 amino acids. Trimming stripped 2 bases from V and 6 bases from J, with 12 bases between. Here the CDR3 DNA reads TGTGCCAGCAGTTTACGGTCGGCAGGGGATACGCAGTATTTT. It codes for CASSLRSAGDTQYF.

Only a few counts were recorded for this clonotype. The V gene is TRBV28, the J gene TRBJ2-1, with 8 bases fitting TRBD1. The CDR3 sequence is 16 residues long. Germline V CDR1 and CDR2: MDHEN, SYDVKM. After removal of 4 bases from V and 2 bases from J, the junction contained 7 bases not matched to a gene. CDR3 sequence (DNA): TGTGCCAGCAGTTCTTTGGGACAGGTAACCTACAATGAGCAGTTCTTC. This sequence encodes CASSSLGQVTYNEQFF.